This T cell receptor (beta chain) was sequenced for a study of blood T cell repertoires in COVID-19. From germline, CDR1 is MNHEY and CDR2 SMNVEV (reference sequence). V was cut by 5 bases and J by 0 bases, with 8 bases left in between. The CDR3 spans 14 residues. Authors' analysis steps: Estimates of nucleated cell counts were drawn from the amplification of reference gene primers. Clones were sequenced by immunoSEQ multiplex PCR, and TCRdb holds only the in-frame ones, with some missing. From that table come the V and J calls and clone size; the DNA was used to work out D and trimming. The profile shows around 44,000 clones, about 81% of them singletons.

The sequenced sample was peripheral blood. This receptor was taken from a man aged 40-55 years with active or convalescent COVID-19. The V gene is TRBV27, the J gene TRBJ1-5, with no clear D. CDR3 nucleotides: TGTGCCAGCAGTCGGACTAATAGCAATCAGCCCCAGCATTTT. Translation gives CASSRTNSNQPQHF.